The rows below give T cell receptor beta chains drawn from one sample of a study of T cells after yellow fever vaccination. TCRdb ran MiXCR on the 5' RACE reads and lists one entry per CDR3 protein. The sample contains about 320,000 distinct CDR3 sequences, 6.8% of which appear only once. Material: PBMCs, obtained about 49 days after the first yellow fever vaccination. The receptors were sampled from a man younger than 35 who received the YFV17D yellow fever vaccine. The CDR3 runs from the conserved cysteine through the conserved F or W. Fields, in order: V gene, CDR3 protein.

>TRBV28
CASSFTAHQGYGYTF
>TRBV18
CASSPPEEQGGEKLFF
>TRBV5-1
CASSTSDGADTQYF
>TRBV18
CASSPPGTGGEDTQYF
>TRBV4-3
CASSQGKGPTERMEKLFF
>TRBV11-2
CASSARLAGGTDTQYF
>TRBV12-3/TRBV12-4
CASSLGWGAKQFF
>TRBV18
CASSPGQGEVTEQFF
>TRBV24-1
CATSDLHGRGQETQYF
>TRBV23-1
CASSQAPQRTGATF
>TRBV4-2
CASSQVGGGATQYF
>TRBV29-1
CSVAARADTGELFF
>TRBV6-1
CASSRLADNQETQYF
>TRBV4-1
CASSQFTGLETQYF
>TRBV19
CASSPRGSGEETQYF
>TRBV4-3
CASSQRGGETQYF
>TRBV5-1
CASSAGTGTYEQYF
>TRBV7-2
CASSPTAASSYNEQFF
>TRBV14
CASSQRYGPWDTQYF
>TRBV15
CATSRVQGVNYGYTF
>TRBV30
CAWSVFHEQFF
>TRBV11-1
CASSSPDGIAKKLDYGYTF
>TRBV7-2
CASSLLEEPPLHF
>TRBV29-1
CSVEAGQSSYNSPLHF
>TRBV5-1
CASSVQGGGNQPQHF
>TRBV7-9
CASRLGLYNEQFF
>TRBV4-1
CASSPLGRSTEAFF
>TRBV24-1
CATSDLFIETQYF
>TRBV5-1
CASSPLGVGGGGTDTQYF
>TRBV2
CASMDGDSNQPQHF
>TRBV7-9
CASSSVPNNYGYTF
>TRBV4-3
CASSQEIRSPLHF
>TRBV6-2/TRBV6-3
CASSHTSGADYEQYF
>TRBV4-1
CASSLRAGANNEQFF
>TRBV29-1
CSVEVSGTQYF
>TRBV18
CASSPRQGELFF
>TRBV7-9
CASSLGQSLAKNIQYF
>TRBV6-2/TRBV6-3
CASRTTRGTGSPALHF
>TRBV12-3/TRBV12-4
CASSLGTSGMYF
>TRBV5-1
CASSPETGVLEQYF
>TRBV5-4
CASSRVAGQGSNEQFF
>TRBV15
CATKTGETKTGNQPQHF
>TRBV6-1
CASRRGPTGQIYGYTF
>TRBV7-8
CASSTTGRGKNIQYF
>TRBV12-3/TRBV12-4
CASTAPAGGLHNEQFF
>TRBV5-5
CASSLAERANTEAFF
>TRBV19
CASASVRGARSKAFF
>TRBV5-1
CASSFGGATEAFF
>TRBV5-1
CASSLGQGRNIQYF
>TRBV12-3/TRBV12-4
CASNIQGLNTEAFF
>TRBV2
CASSEAQVTSGWIQETQYF
>TRBV30
CAWRITGTPSEQYF
>TRBV5-1
CASSLAGSTGELFF
>TRBV6-5
CASSHGVGGPDTGELFF
>TRBV6-1
CASGGAVNEQFF
>TRBV5-1
CASSLRGGDEPQHF
>TRBV5-4
CASRSGEINYGYTF